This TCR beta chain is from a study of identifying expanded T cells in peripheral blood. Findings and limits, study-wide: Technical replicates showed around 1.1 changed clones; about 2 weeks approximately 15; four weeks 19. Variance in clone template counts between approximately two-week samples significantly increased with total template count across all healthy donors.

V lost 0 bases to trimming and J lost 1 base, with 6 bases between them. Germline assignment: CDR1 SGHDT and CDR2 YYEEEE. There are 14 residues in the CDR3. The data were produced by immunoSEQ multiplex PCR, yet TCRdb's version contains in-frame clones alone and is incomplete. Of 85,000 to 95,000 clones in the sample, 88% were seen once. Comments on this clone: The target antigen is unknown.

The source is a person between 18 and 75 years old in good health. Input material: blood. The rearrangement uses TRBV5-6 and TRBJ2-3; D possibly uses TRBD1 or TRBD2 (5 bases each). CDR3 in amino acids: CASSLGGGTDTQYF. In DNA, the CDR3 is TGTGCCAGCAGCTTGGGAGGGGGCACAGATACGCAGTATTTT.